This TCR beta chain derives from a study of T cells in Graves' hyperthyroidism and ophthalmopathy. V was trimmed by 1 base and J by 3 bases, leaving 12 bases between them. Germline V gives CDR1 MNHEY, CDR2 SVGEGT. The CDR3 runs 15 residues. Researchers defined stable Graves' hyperthyroidism as no ophthalmopathy progression within 18 months. The investigators amplified TCR beta CDR3 regions from RNA transcripts. In the first-round RT-PCR of the TCR CDR3, the HTBI primer set was used. TCRdb processed the multiplex PCR reads anew with MiXCR; each CDR3 protein has one entry. The sample records around 350,000 distinct CDR3 sequences, about 18% being singletons.

Specimen: blood. J is TRBJ2-5 and V is TRBV6-2 or TRBV6-3; tentatively, D is TRBD1 (5 bases). The TCR was taken from a woman aged 18 to 35 with Graves' hyperthyroidism. The CDR3 loop is CASSYFGRAKETQYF. CDR3 nucleotides: TGTGCCAGCAGTTACTTCGGCAGGGCCAAAGAGACCCAGTACTTC.